This T cell receptor (beta chain) was profiled in a study of T cell responses to AZD1222 COVID-19 vaccine (dated by TCRdb to the early 2020s). Regarding the research as a whole: AZD1222 recipients with second doses at about 4 weeks or about 12 weeks were pooled, because spike-specific TCR depth and breadth did not differ between schedules. TCR sequencing covered over 230 trial participants: 200 to 220 given two doses of AZD1222 and approximately 26 given two doses of MenACWY control vaccine. Enrollment into the trials was organized by age into subgroups of 18-55, 56-69 and 70-plus years, and those subgroups contained roughly 160, 29 and 62 TCR-sequenced participants, respectively.

The CDR3 regions of human TCRbeta chains were analyzed by immunosequencing. As for the original processing: TCRs in the repertoires were matched against a reference library of SARS-CoV-2-specific TCRs that had been generated with the MIRA antigen-specificity platform. Breadth was defined as the fraction of unique TCRs that were SARS-CoV-2-associated, and depth was defined as the fraction of total T cells that were SARS-CoV-2-associated. Each spike-specific TCR was assigned to its reactive spike region and to a CD4 or CD8 class using the MIRA data. Log10-transformed breadth and depth values were compared by one-way ANOVA with Sidak's multiple comparisons tests. Imported from immuneACCESS, the table was reduced by TCRdb to in-frame sequences with V and J called. These copies leave out some clones; in studies compared against another copy, an unresolved V gene accounts for under half, and the cause of the remainder is not known. V, J and clone size were drawn from that table, and D and trimming were deduced from the DNA. For this sample the table gives tens of thousands of clones, of which around nine tenths were detected only once. Roughly 19% of the sample is taken by the ten largest.

Comments on this clone: No antigen is known for it. Base qualities are not at hand, and no much larger clone is one base apart.

Study-wide conclusions, independent of this receptor: Participants were mostly white British, with more females than males. The authors suggested clonal diversity may have been underestimated. No day 14 peak-response samples were available, so repertoires were characterized only after the peak T cell response. In the small 56-69-year group, the increase in depth fell short of significance, most likely because of low power. The vaccine-associated CD4 TCRs covered the entire spike protein, and the dominant responses fell in regions 160-218 and 743-854. Reportedly, almost half of the unique spike-specific TCRs recognized epitopes lying outside the regions that are mutated in the B.1.351 and B.1.1.7 variants. A significant rise in spike-specific TCR breadth and depth was observed after two AZD1222 doses relative to day 0 and relative to MenACWY recipients. Conclusions about previously exposed vaccinees are limited because only five to seven AZD1222 recipients were SARS-CoV-2 seropositive at baseline.

The label giving this sample's time point can be read as: baseline before first vaccination. The vaccinee samples were drawn from two UK trials, COV001 and COV002, one of which was a single-blind randomized controlled phase 2/3 trial testing AZD1222 (ChAdOx1 nCoV-19) in healthy adults. For TCRbeta chain sequencing, PBMC samples from trial participants were taken at day 0 and at day 28 after the second dose. V has 7 bases trimmed and J has 3 bases trimmed; junction bases matching no gene number 9. The CDR3 contains 15 residues, cysteine and phenylalanine counted. The sequence is cut down to CDR3 DNA, 45 bases in frame from base 1. From a lookup of the germline V gene (reference sequence), CDR1 and CDR2 are LNHDA and SQIVND.

The sequence joins TRBV19 to TRBJ1-1; TRBD1 lines up with 9 middle nucleotides. The sequence came from an adult in good health. This specimen consisted of peripheral blood, obtained on day 0 of AZD1222 vaccination. The nucleotide sequence reads TGTGCCAGTACCGCCGGGACAGGGTCTTACACTGAAGCTTTCTTT. This yields the protein CASTAGTGSYTEAFF.